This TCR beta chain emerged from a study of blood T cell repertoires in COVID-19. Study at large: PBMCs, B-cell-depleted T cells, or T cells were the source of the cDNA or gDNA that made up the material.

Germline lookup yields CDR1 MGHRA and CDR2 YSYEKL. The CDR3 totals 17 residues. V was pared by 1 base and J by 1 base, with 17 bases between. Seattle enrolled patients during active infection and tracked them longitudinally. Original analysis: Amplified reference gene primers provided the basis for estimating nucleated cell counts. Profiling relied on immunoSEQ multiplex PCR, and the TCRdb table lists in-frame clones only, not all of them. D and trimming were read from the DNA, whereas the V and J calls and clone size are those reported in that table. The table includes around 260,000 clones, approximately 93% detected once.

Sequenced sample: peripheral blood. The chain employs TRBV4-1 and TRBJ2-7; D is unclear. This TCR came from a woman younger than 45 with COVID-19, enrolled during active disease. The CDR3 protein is CASSQALVVDWSYEQYF. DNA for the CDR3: TGCGCCAGCAGCCAAGCATTAGTAGTCGATTGGTCCTACGAGCAGTACTTC.